Each of the 22 T cell receptor beta chains below was sequenced from the same sample in a study of T-cell reconstitution after alpha-beta-depleted transplantation in children. Unique molecular identifiers were used in preparing the TCRbeta library. TCRdb re-called the PCR reads through MiXCR, storing one row per CDR3 protein. The sample shows approximately 500,000 distinct CDR3 sequences, 25% to 30% of them seen only once. The input for sequencing was PBMCs, taken before TCRalphabeta/CD19-depleted stem cell transplant. All receptors derive from a boy younger than two with Wiskott-Aldrich syndrome, due to receive a stem cell transplant.

The gene calls are TRBV5-4 and TRBJ1-2; tentatively, D is TRBD1 (6 bases). Trimming shortened V by 2 bases and J by 5 bases, and 13 bases separated the two germline ends. Germline assignment: CDR1 SGHNT and CDR2 YYREEE (reference sequence). The CDR3 length is 14 residues. DNA for the CDR3: TGTGCCAGCAGCTTCCCGGGACAAGTATATGGCTACACCTTC. Translation gives CASSFPGQVYGYTF. Combining the CDR3 with reference TRBV5-4 and TRBJ1-2 gives the whole variable domain ETGVTQSPTHLIKTRGQQVTLRCSSQSGHNTVSWYQQALGQGPQFIFQYYREEENGRGNFPPRFSGLQFPNYSSELNVNALELDDSALYLCASSFPGQVYGYTFGSGTRLTVV.

This clonotype has just a few counts. V is TRBV12-3 or TRBV12-4 and J is TRBJ2-5; D may correspond to TRBD1 or TRBD2 (5 bases each). The CDR3 is made up of 15 amino acids. Trimming took 5 bases from V and 0 from J, leaving 13 bases between them. DNA of the CDR3: TGTGCCAGCAGTCCCGGGACCACGTACCAAGAGACCCAGTACTTC. Protein product: CASSPGTTYQETQYF.

The chain recombines TRBV5-1 with TRBJ2-7; 11 bases fit TRBD2. CDR1 SGHRS and CDR2 YFSETQ come from the germline V gene. This CDR3 region has 13 residues. Trimming took 3 bases from V and 6 from J; bases not matched to a gene: 2. DNA of the CDR3: TGCGCCAGCAGCTGGCTAGCGGGGGGCGAGCAGTACTTC. Protein product: CASSWLAGGEQYF.

This clonotype was recorded a few times. J is TRBJ2-5 and V is TRBV3-1; 13 nucleotides match TRBD2. CDR1 and CDR2 (germline): LGHDT, YNNKEL (reference sequence). The CDR3 runs to 16 residues. Trimming at V came to 6 bases and at J to 1 base, leaving 5 bases not matched to a gene. CDR3 in amino acids: CASRLLAGGRQETQYF. CDR3 DNA: TGTGCCAGCAGACTACTAGCGGGAGGGCGCCAAGAGACCCAGTACTTC.

This clonotype appeared a few times. This sequence joins TRBV27 and TRBJ2-5; D may be TRBD2 (6 bases). Looked up from germline, CDR1 is MNHEY and CDR2 is SMNVEV (reference sequence). This CDR3 is 19 amino acids long. Trimming pared 6 bases from V and 2 bases from J, leaving 28 bases between. CDR3 residues: CASSKRGRSIAAGQETQYF. In nucleotides, the CDR3 is TGTGCCAGCAGCAAAAGGGGCAGAAGCATAGCGGCTGGACAAGAGACCCAGTACTTC.

J is TRBJ2-7 and V is TRBV4-2; TRBD1 or TRBD2 may be the D gene (6 bases each). This CDR3 is 15 amino acids long. Trimming pared 3 bases from V and 9 bases from J, leaving 21 bases between. CDR1 is LGHNA and CDR2 is YNFKEQ in the germline V gene. CDR3 protein: CASSHISGQYRRQYF. CDR3 nucleotide sequence: TGTGCCAGCAGCCACATTAGCGGACAGTACCGACGGCAGTACTTC.

This clonotype appeared a few times. The chain employs TRBV29-1 and TRBJ2-5; no definite D call. Looked up from germline, CDR1 is SQVTM and CDR2 is ANQGSEA. The CDR3 runs 12 residues. Trimming left V 3 bases short and J 4 bases short, with 9 bases between. Here the CDR3 reads CSVDRAGETQYF. The CDR3 bases are TGCAGCGTTGATAGGGCTGGAGAGACCCAGTACTTC. Together with reference TRBV29-1 and TRBJ2-5, the CDR3 gives the full variable domain: SAVISQKPSRDICQRGTSLTIQCQVDSQVTMMFWYRQQPGQSLTLIATANQGSEATYESGFVIDKFPISRPNLTFSTLTVSNMSPEDSSIYLCSVDRAGETQYFGPGTRLLVL.

V is TRBV10-3 and J is TRBJ1-1; 9 bases agree with TRBD1. Losses at the gene ends were 4 bases for V and 0 bases for J; bases not matched to a gene: 6. The CDR3 totals 16 residues. Germline V gene lookup returns CDR1 ENHRY and CDR2 SYGVKD. As DNA, the CDR3 is TGTGCCATCAGTGCCGGGACAGGGCTTATGAACACTGAAGCTTTCTTT. Translating it yields CAISAGTGLMNTEAFF.

This clonotype has just a few counts. The chain uses TRBV12-3 or TRBV12-4 and TRBJ1-2, with 7 bases fitting TRBD1. The ends lost 3 bases at V and 4 bases at J; junction bases unmatched: 8. This CDR3 is built from 15 residues. The CDR3 loop is CASSFRDSPFYGYTF. Here the CDR3 DNA reads TGTGCCAGCAGTTTTCGGGACAGTCCTTTCTATGGCTACACCTTC.

This chain links TRBV20-1 with TRBJ1-2, with TRBD1 matching 7 bases. Germline assignment: CDR1 DFQATT and CDR2 SNEGSKA (reference sequence). V lost 0 bases to trimming and J lost 7 bases; unmatched junction nucleotides: 8. The CDR3 is made up of 14 amino acids. CDR3 bases: TGCAGTGCTAGAGATGTTGGAGGGGGCTTTGGCTACACCTTC. Translated, it gives CSARDVGGGFGYTF.

J is TRBJ2-1 and V is TRBV27; 8 bases map to TRBD1. CDR1 and CDR2 (germline): MNHEY, SMNVEV (reference sequence). After removal of 6 bases from V and 12 bases from J, the junction contained 10 bases not matched to a gene. There are 13 residues in the CDR3. CDR3 protein: CASRITRTGRQFF. The CDR3 coding sequence is TGTGCCAGCAGAATAACCCGGACAGGGCGGCAGTTCTTC.

The chain carries TRBV3-1 and TRBJ1-2; D unclear. CDR3 length equals 14 residues. The germline CDR1 and CDR2 sequences are LGHDT and YNNKEL (reference sequence). V lost 2 bases and J lost 7, with 14 bases in between. CDR3 sequence: CASSQYGGPGGYTF. The CDR3 nucleotides are TGTGCCAGCAGCCAATATGGCGGCCCGGGTGGCTACACCTTC.

This clonotype was counted only a few times. The J gene is TRBJ2-7, the V gene TRBV7-7; 8 bases align to TRBD2. The germline V gene has CDR1 SSHAT and CDR2 FNYEAQ (reference sequence). The CDR3 totals 15 residues. Trimming removed 5 bases from V and 2 bases from J; junction bases left unmatched: 8. CDR3: CASSPEIAGPYEQYF. For the CDR3, the DNA is TGTGCCAGCAGCCCGGAGATAGCGGGACCCTACGAGCAGTACTTC.

This clonotype was counted a few times. The genes are TRBV27 and TRBJ2-1, with D perhaps TRBD2 (7 bases). Germline V gene sequence: CDR1 MNHEY, CDR2 SMNVEV (reference sequence). This CDR3 is built from 13 residues. Trimming removed 7 bases at V and 8 bases at J, with 15 bases between. The CDR3 reads CASNYLGGDEQFF. The CDR3 region has the DNA TGTGCCAGCAATTACCTAGGGGGGGATGAGCAGTTCTTC.

This clonotype came up a few times. The chain is built from TRBV20-1 and TRBJ2-7; D gene unclear. V was clipped by 3 bases and J by 0 bases, with 9 bases between them. This CDR3 is built from 13 residues. From germline, CDR1 is DFQATT and CDR2 SNEGSKA (reference sequence). The CDR3 DNA is TGCAGTGCTAGGTATGCCGGCTCCTACGAGCAGTACTTC. The encoded protein is CSARYAGSYEQYF.

This clonotype was observed a handful of times. CDR3 loop: CASSQGAGRSNYGYTF. CDR3 nucleotides: TGCGCCAGCAGCCAAGGCGCAGGGCGTAGTAACTATGGCTACACCTTC. The rearrangement uses TRBV4-1 and TRBJ1-2, with D perhaps TRBD1 (5 bases). Looked up from germline, CDR1 is MGHRA and CDR2 is YSYEKL. Trimming took off 1 base at V and 1 base at J, with 13 bases between the two ends. The CDR3 has 16 amino acids.

This clonotype has a single count. The chain joins TRBV11-2 to TRBJ2-6, with TRBD1 identical over 10 bases. The CDR3 has 18 amino acids. Losses at the gene ends were 5 bases for V and 4 bases for J; bases not matched to a gene: 11. The V gene's germline CDR1 is SGHAT and CDR2 FQNNGV. The CDR3 sequence is CASSRSPGTGAGANVLTF. The DNA of the CDR3 is TGTGCCAGCAGCAGGAGTCCCGGGACAGGGGCCGGGGCCAACGTCCTGACTTTC.

This clonotype showed up just a few times. The chain recombines TRBV6-5 with TRBJ1-4; no firm D call. The germline V and J ends were trimmed by 2 bases and 4 bases, with 8 bases remaining between them. Germline CDR1 is MNHEY and CDR2 is SVGAGI. This CDR3 comprises 14 residues. CDR3 sequence reads: CASSYGSSNEKLFF. CDR3 in DNA: TGTGCCAGCAGTTACGGGAGCAGTAATGAAAAACTGTTTTTT.

The rearrangement links TRBV20-1 to TRBJ1-1; 7 nucleotides agree with TRBD1. The CDR3 is made up of 13 amino acids. From germline, CDR1 is DFQATT and CDR2 SNEGSKA (reference sequence). V was clipped by 5 bases and J by 2 bases; unmatched bases: 5. CDR3 amino acids: CSAPQGTNTEAFF. In DNA form, the CDR3 reads TGCAGTGCTCCACAGGGGACTAACACTGAAGCTTTCTTT.

This clonotype was found a few times. This chain links TRBV28 with TRBJ2-7; 9 bases fit TRBD1. V trimming: 5 bases; J trimming: 4 bases; junction bases outside the gene matches: 12. This CDR3 spans 16 amino acids. Germline V CDR1 and CDR2: MDHEN, SYDVKM. In DNA, the CDR3 is TGTGCCAGCAGTCCCCCAGGAGGGACAGGGTTTTACGAGCAGTACTTC. Amino acid sequence: CASSPPGGTGFYEQYF.

This clonotype has a handful of counts. The gene calls are TRBV4-1 and TRBJ2-7; 8 bases are a match to TRBD2. CDR3 length equals 15 residues. V dropped 2 bases and J dropped 5; count of bases not matched to a gene: 8. Germline V gives CDR1 MGHRA, CDR2 YSYEKL. CDR3 amino acids: CASSQSPGGPDEQYF. In DNA form, the CDR3 reads TGCGCCAGCAGCCAATCCCCGGGAGGGCCGGACGAGCAGTACTTC.

The table lists this clonotype with a count of one. V gene TRBV20-1 combines with J gene TRBJ2-7; D unclear. Germline assignment: CDR1 DFQATT and CDR2 SNEGSKA (reference sequence). CDR3 length: 12 residues. V lost 6 bases, J lost 3 bases, and 12 bases lay in between. The CDR3 spells CSAKRTVYEQYF. CDR3 coding DNA: TGCAGTGCAAAGAGGACCGTCTACGAGCAGTACTTC.